Described below is a single TCR beta chain sequence and its context. Methods used by the authors: Reference gene primer amplification gave nucleated cell count estimates. Here immunoSEQ multiplex PCR was the method, and the copy in TCRdb shows in-frame clones only, minus some. The V and J calls and the clone size are those of that table, but D and trimming were determined from the DNA. The table has approximately 500,000 clones, roughly 85% seen once; the top ten hold roughly 3.2%. The data were obtained in a study of blood T cell repertoires in COVID-19. For the study at large: Acute-phase and convalescent COVID-19 samples originated in the United States, Italy and Spain. Nucleic acid was either cDNA or gDNA, and it came from T cells, B-cell-depleted T cells, or PBMCs.

CDR1 and CDR2 (germline): SGHRS, YFSETQ. V trimming: 4 bases; J trimming: 9 bases; junction bases outside the gene matches: 5. The CDR3 is made up of 14 amino acids. V gene TRBV5-1 combines with J gene TRBJ1-6; 9 bases are a match to TRBD1. The origin of this receptor is a human donor in a cohort sampled during active COVID-19. What was sequenced was peripheral blood. The CDR3 protein is CASSMGQGSSPLHF. The CDR3 DNA follows: TGCGCCAGCAGCATGGGACAGGGCTCTTCACCCCTCCACTTT.